This section outlines one TCR beta chain sequence together with its context. The antigen is unknown. Germline V gene data show CDR1 as MNHEY and CDR2 as SVGAGI. The CDR3 length is 14 residues. Trimming removed 8 bases at V and 2 bases at J, with 14 bases between. Anyone with autoimmune disease history or systemic immunosuppression was excluded. Blood draws occurred at baseline, cycle 4 day 1, and cycle 7 day 1. Method: immunoSEQ multiplex PCR; TCRdb's copy keeps in-frame clones and lacks some. The sample carries 63,000 or so clones, roughly 80% recorded once. This specimen comes from a study of OX40 agonist ivuxolimab in advanced cancers. Overall study context: A history of anti-PD-1, anti-PD-L1 or anti-CTLA-4 therapy was acceptable, and roughly 40% had some.

Study-wide results and limits: Blood T cells, both CD4+ and CD8+, expanded clonally by week 6 at 0.1 to 3.0 mg/kg.

The TCR was taken from an adult with an advanced solid tumor such as melanoma, head and neck, liver or kidney cancer. The sequences come from CD4+ or CD8+ T cells sorted from blood, collected in a trial of the OX40 agonist ivuxolimab. The rearrangement uses TRBV6-5 and TRBJ2-3; TRBD2 might be the D (6 bases). The CDR3 is CASGFGGATDTQYF. CDR3 sequence (DNA): TGTGCCAGCGGGTTCGGGGGTGCCACAGATACGCAGTATTTT.